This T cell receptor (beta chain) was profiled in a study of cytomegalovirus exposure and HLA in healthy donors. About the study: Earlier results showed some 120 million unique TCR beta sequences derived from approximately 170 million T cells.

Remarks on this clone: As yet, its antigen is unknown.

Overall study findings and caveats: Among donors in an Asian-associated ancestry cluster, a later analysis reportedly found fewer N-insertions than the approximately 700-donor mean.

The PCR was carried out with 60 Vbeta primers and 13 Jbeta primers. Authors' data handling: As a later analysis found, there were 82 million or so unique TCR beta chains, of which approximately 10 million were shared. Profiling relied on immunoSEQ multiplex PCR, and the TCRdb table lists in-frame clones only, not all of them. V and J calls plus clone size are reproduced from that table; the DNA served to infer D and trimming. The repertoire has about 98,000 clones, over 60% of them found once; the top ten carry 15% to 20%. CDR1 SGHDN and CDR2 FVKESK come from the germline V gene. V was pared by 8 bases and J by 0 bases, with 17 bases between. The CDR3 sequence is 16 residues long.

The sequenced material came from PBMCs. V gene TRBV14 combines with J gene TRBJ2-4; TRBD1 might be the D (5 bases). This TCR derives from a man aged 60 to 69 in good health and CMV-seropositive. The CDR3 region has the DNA TGTGCCAGCGCCCCAGACAGCCAACTAGCCAAAAACATTCAGTACTTC. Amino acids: CASAPDSQLAKNIQYF.